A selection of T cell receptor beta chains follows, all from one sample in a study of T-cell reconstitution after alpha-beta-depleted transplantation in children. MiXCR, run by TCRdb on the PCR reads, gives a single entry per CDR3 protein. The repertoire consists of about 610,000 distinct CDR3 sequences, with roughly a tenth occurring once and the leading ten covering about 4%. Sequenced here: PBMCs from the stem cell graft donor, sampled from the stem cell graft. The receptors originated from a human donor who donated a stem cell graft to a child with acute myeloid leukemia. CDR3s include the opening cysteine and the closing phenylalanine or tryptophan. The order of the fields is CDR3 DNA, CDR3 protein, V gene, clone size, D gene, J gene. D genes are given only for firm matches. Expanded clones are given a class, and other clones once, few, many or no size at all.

TGCAGTGCTAGAAGCCCGGGACAGCATAATGAAAAACTGTTTTTT,CSARSPGQHNEKLFF,TRBV20-1,NA,TRBD1,TRBJ1-4
TGCAGTGCTAGAGATGGGGCCGTTGCGGGGGACGAGCAGTACTTC,CSARDGAVAGDEQYF,TRBV20-1,few,TRBD2,TRBJ2-7
TGCGCCAGCAGCTTAAACAGGGTCCTAGGTAATGAGCAGTTCTTC,CASSLNRVLGNEQFF,TRBV5-1,few,NA,TRBJ2-1
TGTGCCAGCAGCCCTACCTACGAGCAGTACTTC,CASSPTYEQYF,TRBV2,many,NA,TRBJ2-7
TGTGCCATTCCAAACCGGGACACGAACACTGAAGCTTTCTTT,CAIPNRDTNTEAFF,TRBV6-1,few,NA,TRBJ1-1
TGCGCCAGCAGCCGCATACTTTCCTACGAGCAGTACTTC,CASSRILSYEQYF,TRBV4-3,many,NA,TRBJ2-7
TGCAGTGCCGACGGAGGAGAGACCCAGTACTTC,CSADGGETQYF,TRBV20-1,many,NA,TRBJ2-5
TGTGCCAGCAGTTACTCGACTATGGGACTAGCGGGAGGGTGCCGGTACGAGCAGTACTTC,CASSYSTMGLAGGCRYEQYF,TRBV6-8,many,TRBD2,TRBJ2-7
TGTGCCAGCAGCAACCAGCTGAGTGTAACAGATACGCAGTATTTT,CASSNQLSVTDTQYF,TRBV7-9,few,NA,TRBJ2-3
TGCAGTGCTAGACTATCGGCGTACAATGAGCAGTTCTTC,CSARLSAYNEQFF,TRBV20-1,few,NA,TRBJ2-1
TGTGCCAGCAGCCCACCGGGACAGGTCTACGAGCAGTACTTC,CASSPPGQVYEQYF,TRBV7-6,NA,TRBD1,TRBJ2-7
TGCAGCGTTGACAGCAGGGGAGCGGGAGTGGTAGATACGCAGTATTTT,CSVDSRGAGVVDTQYF,TRBV29-1,NA,TRBD2,TRBJ2-3
TGCAGTGCCGGCAGTAGCGGAAGCTCCTACAATGAGCAGTTCTTC,CSAGSSGSSYNEQFF,TRBV20-1,NA,NA,TRBJ2-1
TGTGCCAGCAGCCAAGATGATTCCAGCGGGAGGGCCAATGAGCAGTTCTTC,CASSQDDSSGRANEQFF,TRBV4-2,NA,TRBD2,TRBJ2-1
TGTGCCAGCAGTGGCCTAGCGGGCTACGAGCAGTACTTC,CASSGLAGYEQYF,TRBV19,many,TRBD2,TRBJ2-7
TGTGCCAGCAGCTTAGTAGCCGGGACGGCGGGGACTGAAGCTTTCTTT,CASSLVAGTAGTEAFF,TRBV7-9,few,NA,TRBJ1-1
TGTGCCAGCAGCTTGGGGGCCGCGGGAGGCACAGATACGCAGTATTTT,CASSLGAAGGTDTQYF,TRBV7-6,NA,NA,TRBJ2-3
TGTGCCAGCAGCCCAATTATGACCACAGATACGCAGTATTTT,CASSPIMTTDTQYF,TRBV27,NA,NA,TRBJ2-3
TGTGCCACCGTGACCGATGGCAACTATGGCTACACCTTC,CATVTDGNYGYTF,TRBV10-3,many,NA,TRBJ1-2
TGCAGTGCTAGACCCCGACAGGGCACAGATACGCAGTATTTT,CSARPRQGTDTQYF,TRBV20-1,NA,NA,TRBJ2-3
TGTGCCTGGAGTCCCCGGGGGTCCTACGGTGAGCAGTTCTTC,CAWSPRGSYGEQFF,TRBV30,few,NA,TRBJ2-1
TGTGCCAGCAGCTTGAGTGGTTTCGGGTATGGCTACACCTTC,CASSLSGFGYGYTF,TRBV7-9,few,NA,TRBJ1-2
TGTGCCTGCTTTCCGGGACAGGGTCTGAACACTGAAGCTTTCTTT,CACFPGQGLNTEAFF,TRBV30,few,TRBD1,TRBJ1-1
TGTGCTAGCAGCCCATTTGGACAGGGAGGCGAGCAGTACTTC,CASSPFGQGGEQYF,TRBV7-7,few,TRBD1,TRBJ2-7
TGTGCCAGCAGCTTAAACATAAGAAACACTGAAGCTTTCTTT,CASSLNIRNTEAFF,TRBV14,few,NA,TRBJ1-1
TGTGCCAGCAGACAGGTGAACACCGGGGAGCTGTTTTTT,CASRQVNTGELFF,TRBV3-1,few,NA,TRBJ2-2
TGTGCCAGCAGGCCCGGACAGGAGAACAATGAGCAGTTCTTC,CASRPGQENNEQFF,TRBV7-2,few,TRBD1,TRBJ2-1
TGTGCCAGCAGTTATTGGGGAGACAATGAGCAGTTCTTC,CASSYWGDNEQFF,TRBV27,few,NA,TRBJ2-1
TGTGCCAGCAGGCGGGAAGGCTCAGTGAACACTGAAGCTTTCTTT,CASRREGSVNTEAFF,TRBV2,few,NA,TRBJ1-1
TGCAGTGCTGGCCGGAACAGGGTTTGGGGCACAGATACGCAGTATTTT,CSAGRNRVWGTDTQYF,TRBV20-1,few,NA,TRBJ2-3
TGTGCCAGCAGCCTGGAGACAGGGAACCACGAGCAGTACTTC,CASSLETGNHEQYF,TRBV5-4,many,TRBD1,TRBJ2-7
TGTGCCAGCAGGGATCGGACTAGCGGGAGGGCCGCGAACACCGGGGAGCTGTTTTTT,CASRDRTSGRAANTGELFF,TRBV4-2,NA,TRBD2,TRBJ2-2
TGTGCCAGCAGCCCGAGGGCAGGGGGCATCAACGAGCAGTACTTC,CASSPRAGGINEQYF,TRBV12-3/TRBV12-4,many,TRBD1,TRBJ2-7
TGTGCCAGCAGGCGACTAGCATCCGGGGAGCTGTTTTTT,CASRRLASGELFF,TRBV2,many,TRBD2,TRBJ2-2
TGTGCCAGCAGCCCCCCAGGGGCTGGGTCAGATACGCAGTATTTT,CASSPPGAGSDTQYF,TRBV7-3,few,NA,TRBJ2-3
TGCAGCGTTTCACAGGGGGGTACTGAAGCTTTCTTT,CSVSQGGTEAFF,TRBV29-1,NA,TRBD1,TRBJ1-1
TGTGCCAGCAGCTCGCTAGCGGGAGGGCTGGTAGATACGCAGTATTTT,CASSSLAGGLVDTQYF,TRBV7-2,once,TRBD2,TRBJ2-3
TGTGCCAGCAGCCAGGGACTAGCGGTAAACACCGGGGAGCTGTTTTTT,CASSQGLAVNTGELFF,TRBV27,NA,TRBD2,TRBJ2-2
TGTGCCAGCAGCCAAGATGGGGCAGCCATGGGCGGGGAGCTGTTTTTT,CASSQDGAAMGGELFF,TRBV3-1,many,NA,TRBJ2-2
TGTGCCAGCTCGAACACGTACCAAGAGACCCAGTACTTC,CASSNTYQETQYF,TRBV11-2,many,NA,TRBJ2-5
TGTGCCAGCAGTACAGGGTTGGGTAATTCACCCCTCCACTTT,CASSTGLGNSPLHF,TRBV7-2,few,NA,TRBJ1-6
TGTGCCAGCAGTTTAAGCGGGAGTGGGGCAGATACGCAGTATTTT,CASSLSGSGADTQYF,TRBV28,NA,TRBD2,TRBJ2-3
TGTGCCAGCAGCAGGGGGGAAAATGAAAAACTGTTTTTT,CASSRGENEKLFF,TRBV7-2,many,NA,TRBJ1-4
TGCGCCAGCAGCCAAGATGTAACCTACGAGCAGTACTTC,CASSQDVTYEQYF,TRBV4-3,NA,NA,TRBJ2-7
TGTGCCACCAGTGCCCCCGGGACAGGGATCTCTGGGGCCAACGTCCTGACTTTC,CATSAPGTGISGANVLTF,TRBV24-1,few,TRBD1,TRBJ2-6
TGTGCCAGCAGCTTAAGGCTAGCGCCTAACAATGAGCAGTTCTTC,CASSLRLAPNNEQFF,TRBV7-3,many,NA,TRBJ2-1
TGTGCCAGCAGTTTCAGGGGCCAGCCCCAGCATTTT,CASSFRGQPQHF,TRBV6-5,few,NA,TRBJ1-5
TGTGCCAGCAGCCAGCGGGAGCGCTCCTACGAGCAGTACTTC,CASSQRERSYEQYF,TRBV3-1,many,TRBD2,TRBJ2-7
TGTGCCAGCAGCTTAGAAGGGCCCACAGAGCAGTACTTC,CASSLEGPTEQYF,TRBV7-2,many,NA,TRBJ2-7
TGTGCCAGCAGTTGGGCTAGCGGCCTTAAGAGCACAGATACGCAGTATTTT,CASSWASGLKSTDTQYF,TRBV6-5,few,TRBD2,TRBJ2-3
TGTGCCAGCAGTTTAAGAGACAGGGCCTACGTCCTGACTTTC,CASSLRDRAYVLTF,TRBV12-3/TRBV12-4,many,TRBD1,TRBJ2-6